This entry is about one T cell receptor beta chain. This CDR3 spans 16 amino acids. Germline V gives CDR1 SGHTA, CDR2 FQGNSA. V dropped 4 bases and J dropped 4; count of bases not matched to a gene: 9. Specified treatment: roughly 19 received Ad26.COV2.S at low or high dose, single or two shots; 5 received placebo; per-sample allocation not given. After the first vaccine or placebo injection, samples were drawn on day 63. The sample originates from a study of Ad26.COV2.S vaccination and SARS-CoV-2 variants. Measured with immunoSEQ multiplex PCR; TCRdb has only the in-frame clones, and not every one. The sample shows just over 350,000 clones, around 84% of them seen only once.

V is TRBV7-2 and J is TRBJ1-2, with TRBD1 matching over 10 bases. This TCR was sampled from a person between 18 and 60 years old who received the Ad26.COV2.S COVID-19 vaccine or a placebo. The sequenced sample was peripheral blood, obtained in a trial of Ad26.COV2.S vaccine versus placebo. The CDR3 nucleotides read TGTGCCAGCAGCTCCCATCGGACAGGGGGTGTCTATGGCTACACCTTC. This codes for CASSSHRTGGVYGYTF.